This TCR beta chain was identified in a study of blood T cell repertoires in COVID-19. Overall study context: Spain, Italy and the United States supplied samples that represented acute and convalescent COVID-19. The analysed material was cDNA or gDNA that came from T cells, B-cell-depleted T cells, or PBMCs.

The CDR3 loop spans 11 amino acids. Germline V lookup: CDR1 KGHDR, CDR2 SFDVKD. Trimming cost V 6 bases and J 7 bases, with 8 bases left between them. In this sample, this clone turned up once. Original handling: Amplified reference gene primers provided the basis for estimating nucleated cell counts. Libraries were prepared by immunoSEQ multiplex PCR; TCRdb keeps only in-frame clonotypes and omits some of them. The V and J calls and clone size are taken from that table; D and trimming were inferred from the DNA. Among 200,000 or so clones listed, about 79% were seen once. The sample comprised peripheral blood. The clonotype comes from a man in his forties who had recovered from COVID-19. The V and J genes are TRBV24-1 and TRBJ1-2, with D unclear. The CDR3 sequence is CATSSGIGYTF. In DNA, the CDR3 is TGTGCCACCAGTTCGGGGATTGGCTACACCTTC.